The next 19 T cell receptor beta chains were all read from a single sample in a study of cytomegalovirus exposure and HLA in healthy donors. The table came from immunoSEQ multiplex PCR; TCRdb's copy has only in-frame clones and leaves some out. The sample holds some 110,000 clones, 86% seen once. What was sequenced was PBMCs. The source of these receptors is a young man in good health and CMV-seronegative.

This clone was recorded only once. This chain links TRBV7-9 with TRBJ1-2; no reliable D call. The V and J ends lost 7 bases and 7 bases respectively, with 10 bases between them. The CDR3 contains 11 residues. Looked up from germline, CDR1 is SEHNR and CDR2 is FQNEAQ (reference sequence). CDR3 in amino acids: CASTPPGGYTF. In DNA, the CDR3 is TGTGCCAGCACCCCCCCGGGTGGCTACACCTTC.

The chain links TRBV5-1 to TRBJ2-1, with D maybe TRBD1 (6 bases). The germline V gene encodes CDR1 SGHRS and CDR2 YFSETQ. V lost 0 bases, J lost 0 bases, and 13 bases lay in between. The CDR3 loop spans 17 amino acids. The CDR3 reads CASSLGGGTGSYNEQFF. The CDR3 nucleotides read TGCGCCAGCAGCTTGGGAGGGGGTACTGGCTCCTACAATGAGCAGTTCTTC.

The rearrangement links TRBV5-1 to TRBJ2-2; possible D gene TRBD1, 5 bases. With 4 bases removed from V and 6 bases from J, the gap between germline ends came to 16 bases. The CDR3 consists of 15 residues. Germline V gene data show CDR1 as SGHRS and CDR2 as YFSETQ. CDR3 region: CASSVDGQSAGELFF. CDR3 bases: TGCGCCAGCAGCGTGGACGGACAATCGGCCGGGGAGCTGTTTTTT. Using reference TRBV5-1 and TRBJ2-2 for the parts outside the CDR3, the full variable domain is KAGVTQTPRYLIKTRGQQVTLSCSPISGHRSVSWYQQTPGQGLQFLFEYFSETQRNKGNFPGRFSGRQFSNSRSEMNVSTLELGDSALYLCASSVDGQSAGELFFGEGSRLTVL.

This rearrangement joins TRBV6-6 to TRBJ1-4; 11 nucleotides match TRBD1. Germline V gene lookup returns CDR1 MNHNY and CDR2 SVGAGI (reference sequence). J was trimmed by 2 bases and V by 6 bases; bases with no gene match: 5. The CDR3 length is 16 residues. The CDR3 region has the DNA TGTGCCAGCAGACCTGGACAGGGGGCTACTAATGAAAAACTGTTTTTT. It translates to CASRPGQGATNEKLFF.

The V gene is TRBV30, the J gene TRBJ1-1; no firm D call. Germline values: CDR1 GTSNPN, CDR2 SVGIG (reference sequence). V was trimmed by 0 bases and J by 6 bases, leaving 14 bases between them. The CDR3 has 14 residues. CDR3: CAWSVAGIKAEAFF. The CDR3 region has the DNA TGTGCCTGGAGTGTAGCAGGAATAAAGGCTGAAGCTTTCTTT.

The chain links TRBV6-5 to TRBJ2-3; D call uncertain. The CDR3 is 14 amino acids. Looked up from germline, CDR1 is MNHEY and CDR2 is SVGAGI. With 7 bases removed from V and 1 base from J, the gap between germline ends came to 12 bases. Here the CDR3 reads CASMRGKGTDTQYF. CDR3 in DNA: TGTGCCAGCATGCGAGGCAAGGGCACAGATACGCAGTATTTT.

V gene TRBV2 combines with J gene TRBJ1-4; the D is unclear. V lost 6 bases, J lost 0 bases, and 8 bases lay in between. This CDR3 is 14 amino acids long. Germline CDR1 reads SNHLY; CDR2 reads FYNNEI. The DNA of the CDR3 is TGTGCCAGCAGCGAGAGCTCAACTAATGAAAAACTGTTTTTT. Protein sequence: CASSESSTNEKLFF. Drawing the rest from reference TRBV2 and TRBJ1-4, the complete variable domain is EPEVTQTPSHQVTQMGQEVILRCVPISNHLYFYWYRQILGQKVEFLVSFYNNEISEKSEIFDDQFSVERPDGSNFTLKIRSTKLEDSAMYFCASSESSTNEKLFFGSGTQLSVL.

The rearrangement links TRBV7-6 to TRBJ2-7; TRBD2 aligns across 8 bases. This CDR3 contains 18 residues. V dropped 1 base and J dropped 3; count of bases not matched to a gene: 14. Germline V gives CDR1 SGHVS, CDR2 FNYEAQ. The CDR3, as DNA: TGTGCCAGCAGCTTAGAACCCCGGGGCGGGAGGACCAACTACGAGCAGTACTTC. Its translation: CASSLEPRGGRTNYEQYF.

The chain has TRBV16 and TRBJ2-7; 7 bases are a match to TRBD1. This CDR3 region has 14 residues. V gave up 2 bases and J gave up 3 bases; unmatched junction bases: 4. Germline-derived CDR1 and CDR2 are KGHSY and FQNENV. In DNA, the CDR3 is TGTGCCAGCAGCCAAGTCAGGGGGAGCTACGAGCAGTACTTC. It codes for CASSQVRGSYEQYF.

This chain connects TRBV19 to TRBJ1-4; 7 bases are a match to TRBD1. Germline assignment: CDR1 LNHDA and CDR2 SQIVND (reference sequence). The V gene end was trimmed by 5 bases and the J gene end by 7 bases; junction bases not matched to a gene: 7. CDR3 length equals 14 residues. CDR3 sequence: CASSRTGLSEKLFF. In nucleotides, the CDR3 is TGTGCCAGTAGTCGGACAGGCCTTAGTGAAAAACTGTTTTTT.

Comment on this clone: The same CDR3 can be traced to other DNA sequences in this sample. The genes are TRBV7-9 and TRBJ2-7, with 8 bases aligning to TRBD2. V lost 4 bases and J lost 3; bases outside the gene matches: 5. The CDR3 has 14 amino acids. Germline assignment: CDR1 SEHNR and CDR2 FQNEAQ (reference sequence). The CDR3 loop is CASSSTGTSYEQYF. Written as DNA, the CDR3 is TGTGCCAGCAGCTCAACCGGGACTAGCTACGAGCAGTACTTC.

A single count supports this clone. The J gene is TRBJ2-1, the V gene TRBV29-1, with a weak D call TRBD1 (6 bases). In germline, CDR1 is SQVTM, CDR2 ANQGSEA. V lost 7 bases and J lost 7, with 20 bases in between. The CDR3 runs to 14 residues. The CDR3 sequence is CSGDGTPQENEQFF. The CDR3, as DNA: TGCAGCGGGGACGGGACACCCCAGGAAAATGAGCAGTTCTTC.

This clone was recorded a few times. V gene TRBV21-1 combines with J gene TRBJ2-5; the listed D gene, TRBD2, was not tested against the DNA. TRBV21-1 is shown as a pseudogene. This CDR3 region has 15 residues. CDR3 residues: CASSKGGLGGKTQYF. The CDR3 DNA follows: TGTGCCAGCAGCAAAGGGGGACTAGGAGGGAAGACCCAGTACTTC.

The chain joins TRBV5-6 to TRBJ2-7; 9 bases match TRBD1. The CDR3 has 14 residues. From germline, CDR1 is SGHDT and CDR2 YYEEEE. Unmatched junction bases numbered 4, after V lost 5 bases and J lost 1 base. CDR3 region: CASRRQGGSYEQYF. The CDR3 bases are TGTGCCAGCAGGAGACAGGGGGGGTCCTACGAGCAGTACTTC.

The V and J genes are TRBV10-2 and TRBJ2-2; 7 nucleotides agree with TRBD2. The CDR3 is 15 amino acids. Germline values: CDR1 WSHSY, CDR2 SAAADI. Trimming took 2 bases from V and 3 from J; bases not matched to a gene: 3. The CDR3 loop is CASSERLADTGELFF. The CDR3 coding sequence is TGCGCCAGCAGTGAGAGGCTAGCGGACACCGGGGAGCTGTTTTTT.

The gene calls are TRBV9 and TRBJ2-2, with TRBD2 matching 10 bases. Germline values: CDR1 SGDLS, CDR2 YYNGEE. CDR3 size: 16 residues. The V segment lost 4 bases and the J segment 4 bases; nucleotides outside the gene matches: 7. The CDR3 DNA follows: TGTGCCAGCAGCTCAAGGACTAGCGGATCCACCGGGGAGCTGTTTTTT. Translating gives CASSSRTSGSTGELFF.

As DNA, the CDR3 is TGTGCCAGCACCAGAGAGGGTGACGTACCCTACGAGCAGTACTTC. Its translation: CASTREGDVPYEQYF. The chain is built from TRBV11-2 and TRBJ2-7, with D possibly being TRBD2 (5 bases). The CDR3 is 15 residues long. From germline, CDR1 is SGHAT and CDR2 FQNNGV. V was clipped by 7 bases and J by 2 bases, with 18 bases between them.

This chain uses TRBV15 with TRBJ1-1; D unclear. The CDR3 covers 15 residues. Trimming shortened V by 0 bases and J by 0 bases, and 8 bases separated the two germline ends. Germline V gene data show CDR1 as LNHNV and CDR2 as YYDKDF (reference sequence). Written as DNA, the CDR3 is TGTGCCACCAGCAGAGACAGGTCCTTGAACACTGAAGCTTTCTTT. Translation gives CATSRDRSLNTEAFF.

The chain joins TRBV30 to TRBJ2-3; TRBD1 matches at 8 bases. Germline CDR1 GTSNPN, CDR2 SVGIG (reference sequence). The J segment lost 0 bases and the V segment lost 2 bases, leaving 1 base of the junction unmatched. The CDR3 has 14 amino acids. The CDR3 DNA sequence: TGTGCCTGGAGTCAGGGGGCTAGCACAGATACGCAGTATTTT. Translated: CAWSQGASTDTQYF.